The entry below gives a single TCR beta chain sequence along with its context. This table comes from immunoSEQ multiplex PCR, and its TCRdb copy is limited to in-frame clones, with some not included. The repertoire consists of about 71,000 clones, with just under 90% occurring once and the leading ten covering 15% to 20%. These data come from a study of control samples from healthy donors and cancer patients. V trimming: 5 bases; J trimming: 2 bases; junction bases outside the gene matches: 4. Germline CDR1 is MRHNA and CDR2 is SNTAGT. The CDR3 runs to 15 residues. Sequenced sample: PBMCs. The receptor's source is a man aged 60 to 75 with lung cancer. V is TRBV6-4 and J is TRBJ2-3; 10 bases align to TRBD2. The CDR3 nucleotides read TGTGCCAGCAGTTTTAGCGGGGGGTTCACAGATACGCAGTATTTT. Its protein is CASSFSGGFTDTQYF.